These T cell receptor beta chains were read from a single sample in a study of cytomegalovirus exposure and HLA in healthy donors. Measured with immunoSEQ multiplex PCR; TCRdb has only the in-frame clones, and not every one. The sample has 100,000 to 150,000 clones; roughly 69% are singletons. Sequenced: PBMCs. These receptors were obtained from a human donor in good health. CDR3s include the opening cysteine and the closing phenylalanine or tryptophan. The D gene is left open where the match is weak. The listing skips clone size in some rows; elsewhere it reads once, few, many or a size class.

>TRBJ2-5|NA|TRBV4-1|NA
TGCGCCAGCAGCCATCTTCAGGGCAGGGACAAGACCCAGTACTTC
CASSHLQGRDKTQYF
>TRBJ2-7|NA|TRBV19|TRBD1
TGTGCCAGTAGTGAGGGACAGGGGGCCGTCGAGCAGTACTTC
CASSEGQGAVEQYF
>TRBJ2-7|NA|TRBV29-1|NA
TGCAGCGTTGTTGACCGACAGGCGCTCTACGAGCAGTACTTC
CSVVDRQALYEQYF
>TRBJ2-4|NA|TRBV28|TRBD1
TGTGCCAGCAGTTTCGGGACAGGGTCCATTCAGTACTTC
CASSFGTGSIQYF
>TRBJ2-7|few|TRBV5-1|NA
TGCGCCAGCAGTTGGGGGGAGCGGTACGAGCAGTACTTC
CASSWGERYEQYF
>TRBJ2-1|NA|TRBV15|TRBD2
TGTGCCACCAGCAGGTGGACTAGCGGATACAATGAGCAGTTCTTC
CATSRWTSGYNEQFF
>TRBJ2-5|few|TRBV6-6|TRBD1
TGTGCCAGCAGTTACGCGGGACAGGGAAAAGAGACCCAGTACTTC
CASSYAGQGKETQYF
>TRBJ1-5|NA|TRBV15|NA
TGTGCCACCAGCAAATGGACAGAGCTCAATCAGCCCCAGCATTTT
CATSKWTELNQPQHF
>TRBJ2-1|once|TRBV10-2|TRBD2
TGCGCCAGCAGTGAGGAGCGGGGGAATTCCTACAATGAGCAGTTCTTC
CASSEERGNSYNEQFF
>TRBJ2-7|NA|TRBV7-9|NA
TGTTCCAGCAGCTTAGTCGGGGTTTCCGTCACGGGCGAGCAGTACTTC
CSSSLVGVSVTGEQYF
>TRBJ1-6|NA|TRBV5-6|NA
TGTGCCAGCAGCTCGGACGGAGGAAGGCATAATTCACCCCTCCACTTT
CASSSDGGRHNSPLHF
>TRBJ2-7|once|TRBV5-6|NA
TGTGCCAGCAGCTTGAACAGCTTCTACGAGCAGTACTTC
CASSLNSFYEQYF
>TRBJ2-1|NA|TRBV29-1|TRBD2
TGCAGCGCTTATAGCGGGCGGACTAACAATGAGCAGTTCTTC
CSAYSGRTNNEQFF
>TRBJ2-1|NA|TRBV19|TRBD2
TGTGCCAGTAGTAGGAGAGGACTAGCGGGAGAGAGTGAGCAGTTCTTC
CASSRRGLAGESEQFF
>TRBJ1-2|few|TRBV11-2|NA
TGTGCCAGCAGCTCCGCCCTCTTGACAGAGAACTATGGCTACACCTTC
CASSSALLTENYGYTF
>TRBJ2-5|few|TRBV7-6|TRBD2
TGTGCCAGCGCCGCTAGCGGGACCAAAGAGACCCAGTACTTC
CASAASGTKETQYF
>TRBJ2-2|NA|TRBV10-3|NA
TGTGCCACCACCCCCACGGCCGGAGTTGGGGAGCTGTTTTTT
CATTPTAGVGELFF
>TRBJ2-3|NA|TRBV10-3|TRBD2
TGTGCCATCAGTGAGTCGGCTAGCGGGAGGACAGATACGCAGTATTTT
CAISESASGRTDTQYF
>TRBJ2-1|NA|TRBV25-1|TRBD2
TGTGCCAGCAGTGACCCTCTAGCGGGGGCCCACAGTGAGCAGTTCTTC
CASSDPLAGAHSEQFF
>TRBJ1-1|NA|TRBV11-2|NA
TGTGCCAGCAGCTTTCAGGGGAACACTGAAGCTTTCTTT
CASSFQGNTEAFF
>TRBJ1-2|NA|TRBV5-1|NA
TGCGCCAGCAGCTTTGGACAGACTTATGGCTACACCTTC
CASSFGQTYGYTF
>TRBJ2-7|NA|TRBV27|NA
TGTGCCAGCAGCAAACTTCAGGGGCCGCCCTACTTTTCGGAGCAGTACTTC
CASSKLQGPPYFSEQYF
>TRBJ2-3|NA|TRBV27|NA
TGTGCCAGCACCCAACTTGGGGGCTCCACAGATACGCAGTATTTT
CASTQLGGSTDTQYF
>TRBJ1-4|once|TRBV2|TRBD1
TGTGCCAGCAGTGAGCGACAGGGGAATGAAAAACTGTTTTTT
CASSERQGNEKLFF
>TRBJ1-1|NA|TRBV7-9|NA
TGTGCCAGCAGCAAGGAAGGAGTCTCTGAAGCTTTCTTT
CASSKEGVSEAFF
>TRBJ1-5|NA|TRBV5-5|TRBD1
TGTGCCAGCAGCTTGGAGACAGGGAACAATCAGCCCCAGCATTTT
CASSLETGNNQPQHF
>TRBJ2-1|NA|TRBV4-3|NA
TGCGCCAGCAGCCCGACTGGGACATTTGGGCAGTTCTTC
CASSPTGTFGQFF
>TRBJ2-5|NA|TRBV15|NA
TGTGCCACCAGCAGAGATCTCGCCGCGGAGACCCAGTACTTC
CATSRDLAAETQYF
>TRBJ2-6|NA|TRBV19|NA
TGTGCCAGTAGCACTCAGGGCTCTGGGGCCAACGTCCTGACTTTC
CASSTQGSGANVLTF
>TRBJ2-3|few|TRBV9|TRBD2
TGTGCCAGCAGCGTGGGGACTAGCGAGATAGATACGCAGTATTTT
CASSVGTSEIDTQYF
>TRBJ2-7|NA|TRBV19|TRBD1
TGTGCCAGTAGCCCTCGGGTCGGGACAGGGCCCTACGAGCAGTACTTC
CASSPRVGTGPYEQYF
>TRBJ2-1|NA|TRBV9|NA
TGTGCCAGCAGCGTAGTTATTAGGGGGGGCGCTTACAATGAGCAGTTCTTC
CASSVVIRGGAYNEQFF
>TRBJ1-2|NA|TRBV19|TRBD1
TGTGCCAGTACCGGGATCCGGGACAGGGGATCCCTCTCTCTTATGGCTTATGGCTACACCTTC
CASTGIRDRGSLSLMAYGYTF
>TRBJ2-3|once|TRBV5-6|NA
TGTGCCAGTCTAGGAGCCCTCTCCAGAGATACGCAGTATTTT
CASLGALSRDTQYF
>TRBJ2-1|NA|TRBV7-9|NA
TGTTCCAGCAGCTTAGATCAAGGGGTCCATGAGCAGTTCTTC
CSSSLDQGVHEQFF
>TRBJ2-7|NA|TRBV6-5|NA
TGTGCCAGCAGTTACTCGAGTGGGGGGGCCGGCGAGCAGTACTTC
CASSYSSGGAGEQYF
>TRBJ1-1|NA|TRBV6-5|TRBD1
TGTGCCAGCAGTCACCAGGACAGGTTGAACACTGAAGCTTTCTTT
CASSHQDRLNTEAFF
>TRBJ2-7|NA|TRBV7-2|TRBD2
TGTGCCAGCAGCCCGACTAGCGGGAGTTACGAGCAGTACTTC
CASSPTSGSYEQYF
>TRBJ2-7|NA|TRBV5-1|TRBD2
TGCGCCAGCAGCCCGGGACTAGCGGTCTACGAGCAGTACTTC
CASSPGLAVYEQYF
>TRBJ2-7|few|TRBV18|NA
TGTGCCAGCTCGAACCAAGGGAGGTCCTACGAGCAGTACTTC
CASSNQGRSYEQYF
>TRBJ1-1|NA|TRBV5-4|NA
TGTGCCAGCAGCTTTGGGACTAACACTGAAGCTTTCTTT
CASSFGTNTEAFF
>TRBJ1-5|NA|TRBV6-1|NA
TGTGCCAGCAGTTTACATTATCAGCCCCAGCATTTT
CASSLHYQPQHF
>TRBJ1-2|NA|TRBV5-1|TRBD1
TGCGCCAGCAGCTTGTTGGGGACAGATGGCTACACCTTC
CASSLLGTDGYTF
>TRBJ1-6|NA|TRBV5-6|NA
TGTGCCAGCAGCTTGCTGCGGATTAGCTCCTATAATTCACCCCTCCACTTT
CASSLLRISSYNSPLHF
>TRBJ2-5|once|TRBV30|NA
TGTGCCTGGAGTGTTGGGGGGGAGACCCAGTACTTC
CAWSVGGETQYF
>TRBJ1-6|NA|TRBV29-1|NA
TGCAGCGTTGAAAGGCAGGGCGGTAATTCACCCCTCCACTTT
CSVERQGGNSPLHF
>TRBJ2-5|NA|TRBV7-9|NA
TGTGCCAGCACGCAGTGGACGGGGTCAACGGAGACCCAGTACTTC
CASTQWTGSTETQYF
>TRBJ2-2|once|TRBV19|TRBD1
TGTGCCAGTACCCTGGGACAGCCCTCGAACACCGGGGAGCTGTTTTTT
CASTLGQPSNTGELFF
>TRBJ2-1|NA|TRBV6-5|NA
TGTGCCAGCAGTTACCAGCGGACTGCTACCTACAATGAGCAGTTCTTC
CASSYQRTATYNEQFF
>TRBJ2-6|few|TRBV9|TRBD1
TGTGCCAGCAGAAGGGGGCGAGGGGCCAACGTCCTGACTTTC
CASRRGRGANVLTF
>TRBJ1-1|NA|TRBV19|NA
TGTGCCAGTAGTTTAAGGGGTAGGGCGGGACGAAACACTGAAGCTTTCTTT
CASSLRGRAGRNTEAFF
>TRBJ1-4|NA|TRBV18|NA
TGTGCCAGCTCACCACTGCGTGAAAAACTGTTTTTT
CASSPLREKLFF